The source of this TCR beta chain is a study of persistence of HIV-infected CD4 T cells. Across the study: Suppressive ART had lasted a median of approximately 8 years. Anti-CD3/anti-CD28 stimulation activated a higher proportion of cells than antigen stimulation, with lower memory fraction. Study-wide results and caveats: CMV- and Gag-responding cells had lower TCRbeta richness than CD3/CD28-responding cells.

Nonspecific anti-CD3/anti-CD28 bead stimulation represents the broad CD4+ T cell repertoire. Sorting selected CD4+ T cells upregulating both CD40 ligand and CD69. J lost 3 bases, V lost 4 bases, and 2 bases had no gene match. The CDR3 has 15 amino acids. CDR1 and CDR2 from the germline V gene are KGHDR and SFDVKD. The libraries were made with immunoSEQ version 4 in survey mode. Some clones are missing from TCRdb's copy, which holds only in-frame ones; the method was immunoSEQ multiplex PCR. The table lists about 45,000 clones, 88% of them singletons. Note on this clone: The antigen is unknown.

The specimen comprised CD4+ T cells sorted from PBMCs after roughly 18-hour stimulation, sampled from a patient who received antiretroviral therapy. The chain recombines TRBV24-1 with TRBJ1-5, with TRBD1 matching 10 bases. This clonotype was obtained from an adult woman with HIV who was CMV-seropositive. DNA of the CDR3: TGTGCCACCAGTGACGGACAGGGGGTCAATCAGCCCCAGCATTTT. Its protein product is CATSDGQGVNQPQHF.